What follows is one T cell receptor (beta chain) and its context. Its antigen is still unknown. Trimming at V came to 6 bases and at J to 2 bases, leaving 8 bases not matched to a gene. Germline CDR1 and CDR2: MNHEY and SVGAGI. The CDR3 consists of 15 residues. This specimen comes from a study of T cell responses to AZD1222 COVID-19 vaccine. Study in general: Second doses at about 4 or about 12 weeks were pooled.

This table comes from immunoSEQ multiplex PCR, and its TCRdb copy is limited to in-frame clones, with some not included. The table includes 150,000 to 200,000 clones, 93% detected once. Regarding the study as a whole: A mostly white British donor set with more females was recruited, and clonal diversity was possibly underestimated. Variant regions that are unmutated are reportedly the target of nearly half of spike-specific TCRs. Just a handful of AZD1222 recipients tested seropositive at baseline.

The origin of this receptor is an adult in good health. The sample in question was peripheral blood, obtained on day 0 of AZD1222 vaccination. The chain carries TRBV6-5 and TRBJ2-7; 9 bases agree with TRBD2. Written as DNA, the CDR3 is TGTGCCAGCAGGCTAATAGCGGGGGAAACCTACGAGCAGTACTTC. This sequence encodes CASRLIAGETYEQYF.